The TCR beta chain described here comes from a study of blood T cell repertoires in COVID-19. The method was immunoSEQ multiplex PCR; TCRdb's version includes in-frame clones alone and lacks a portion of them. The table lists 150,000 or so clones, approximately 80% of them singletons. The CDR3 spans 15 residues. V lost 2 bases, J lost 4 bases, and 4 bases stayed unmatched. The germline V gene has CDR1 LGHDT and CDR2 YNNKEL (reference sequence). The sequencing input was PBMCs or T cells enriched from blood (not recorded which). V gene TRBV3-1 (or the pseudogene TRBV3-2) combines with J gene TRBJ1-2, with TRBD1 matching over 10 bases. The TCR was taken from a middle-aged man who had recovered from COVID-19. The CDR3 region has the DNA TGTGCCAGCAGCCAAACGACAGGGGGCGGCTATGGCTACACCTTC. Translation: CASSQTTGGGYGYTF.